The 3 T cell receptor beta chains given below trace back to one sample, sequenced in a study of cytotoxic CD8 clonotypes in ibrutinib-treated CLL. Sequencing used immunoSEQ multiplex PCR; TCRdb keeps in-frame clones, though not all of them. Of a few hundred thousand clones detected, 67% appear once; the ten largest clones hold roughly 6.7%. The starting material was PBMCs, obtained after 36 months of ibrutinib treatment. These receptors all stem from a human donor with chronic lymphocytic leukemia.

This clone was counted at least ten times. The chain uses TRBV6-5 and TRBJ1-1, with a weak D call TRBD1 (5 bases). The V end was cut by 8 bases, the J end by 5 bases, with 12 bases between. CDR3 length: 12 amino acids. Looked up from germline, CDR1 is MNHEY and CDR2 is SVGAGI. This CDR3 reads CASSNPGTEAFF. The CDR3 DNA is TGTGCCAGCTCAAACCCAGGGACTGAAGCTTTCTTT.

CDR3 sequence reads: CASSSRQGADTEAFF. In nucleotides, the CDR3 is TGCGCCAGCAGCTCTCGACAGGGGGCGGACACTGAAGCTTTCTTT. This sequence joins TRBV5-1 and TRBJ1-1; TRBD1 matches 10 bases. The CDR3 extends over 15 amino acids. Per germline, CDR1 SGHRS and CDR2 YFSETQ. V dropped 3 bases and J dropped 3; count of bases not matched to a gene: 5.

The genes are TRBV28 and TRBJ2-7, with a tentative D call TRBD2 (6 bases). CDR1 and CDR2 from the germline V gene are MDHEN and SYDVKM. This CDR3 spans 15 amino acids. V was trimmed by 6 bases and J by 0 bases, leaving 15 bases between them. The CDR3 bases are TGTGCCAGCAGCCCCTCGGGAGCGCACTCCTACGAGCAGTACTTC. Amino acids: CASSPSGAHSYEQYF.